The clone carrying this TCR beta chain was observed many times. Its antigen is unidentified. This sample stems from a study of T cell repertoires in cytomegalovirus infection. One entry per CDR3 protein, called by TCRdb with MiXCR from the reads. The profile shows more than 200,000 distinct CDR3 sequences, approximately 9% of them singletons. Findings of the study overall: HLA-C-restricted CMV-specific TCR beta clonotypes were dominant in the ex vivo response.

V was pared by 3 bases and J by 5 bases, with 8 bases of the junction left unmatched. This CDR3 spans 16 amino acids. Germline loops: CDR1 SGHTA, CDR2 FQGNSA. The chain joins TRBV7-2 to TRBJ2-5, with 11 bases fitting TRBD2. Sequencing input: PBMCs. The sequence came from a human donor in good health (CMV status not recorded). Some clones in this sample may be carry-over from other donors' samples. This CDR3 reads CASSLRLAGGVETQYF. CDR3 nucleotide sequence: TGTGCCAGCAGCTTGAGGCTAGCGGGAGGAGTGGAGACCCAGTACTTC. Full variable domain (outside the CDR3, taken from reference TRBV7-2 and TRBJ2-5): GAGVSQSPSNKVTEKGKDVELRCDPISGHTALYWYRQSLGQGLEFLIYFQGNSAPDKSGLPSDRFSAERTGGSVSTLTIQRTQQEDSAVYLCASSLRLAGGVETQYFGPGTRLLVL.